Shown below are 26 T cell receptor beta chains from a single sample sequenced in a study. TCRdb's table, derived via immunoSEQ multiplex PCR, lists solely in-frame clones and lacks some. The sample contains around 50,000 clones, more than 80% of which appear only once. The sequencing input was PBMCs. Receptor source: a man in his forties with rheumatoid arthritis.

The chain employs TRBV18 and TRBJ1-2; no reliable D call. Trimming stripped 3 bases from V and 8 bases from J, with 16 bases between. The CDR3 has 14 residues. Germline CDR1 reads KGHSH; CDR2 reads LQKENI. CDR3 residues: CASSPETAWLGYTF. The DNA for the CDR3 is TGTGCCAGCTCACCGGAGACGGCCTGGCTGGGCTACACCTTC.

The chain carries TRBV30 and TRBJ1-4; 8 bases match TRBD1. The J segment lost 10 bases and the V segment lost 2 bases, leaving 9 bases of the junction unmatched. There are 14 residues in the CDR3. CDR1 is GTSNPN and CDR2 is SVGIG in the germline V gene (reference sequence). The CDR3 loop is CAWSILDRGGKLFF. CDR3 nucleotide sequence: TGTGCCTGGAGTATCTTAGACAGGGGAGGAAAACTGTTTTTT. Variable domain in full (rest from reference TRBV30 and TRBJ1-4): SQTIHQWPATLVQPVGSPLSLECTVEGTSNPNLYWYRQAAGRGLQLLFYSVGIGQISSEVPQNLSASRPQDRQFILSSKKLLLSDSGFYLCAWSILDRGGKLFFGSGTQLSVL.

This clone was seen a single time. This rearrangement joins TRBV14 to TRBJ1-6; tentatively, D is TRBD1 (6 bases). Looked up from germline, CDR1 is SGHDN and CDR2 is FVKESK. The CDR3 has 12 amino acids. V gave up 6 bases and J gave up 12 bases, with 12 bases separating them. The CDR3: CASRQGPGPLHF. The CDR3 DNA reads TGTGCCAGCAGACAGGGCCCTGGACCCCTCCACTTT. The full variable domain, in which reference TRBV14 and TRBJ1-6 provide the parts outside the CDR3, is EAGVTQFPSHSVIEKGQTVTLRCDPISGHDNLYWYRRVMGKEIKFLLHFVKESKQDESGMPNNRFLAERTGGTYSTLKVQPAELEDSGVYFCASRQGPGPLHFGNGTRLTVT.

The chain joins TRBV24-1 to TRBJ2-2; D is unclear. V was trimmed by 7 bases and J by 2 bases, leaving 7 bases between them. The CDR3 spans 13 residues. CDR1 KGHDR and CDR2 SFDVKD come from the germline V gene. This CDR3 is CATSRPNTGELFF. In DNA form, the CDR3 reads TGTGCCACCAGCCGACCTAACACCGGGGAGCTGTTTTTT.

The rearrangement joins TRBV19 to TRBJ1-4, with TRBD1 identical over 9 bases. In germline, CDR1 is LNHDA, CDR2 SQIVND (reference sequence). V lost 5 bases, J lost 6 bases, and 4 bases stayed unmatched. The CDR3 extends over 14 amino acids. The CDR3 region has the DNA TGTGCCAGTAGTTCCGGGACAGGGTATGAAAAACTGTTTTTT. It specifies CASSSGTGYEKLFF.

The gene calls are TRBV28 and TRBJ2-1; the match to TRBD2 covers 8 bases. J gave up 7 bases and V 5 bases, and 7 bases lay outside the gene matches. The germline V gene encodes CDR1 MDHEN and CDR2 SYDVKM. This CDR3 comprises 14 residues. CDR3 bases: TGTGCCAGCAGTGCGGGGGGAGCCCTGAATGAGCAGTTCTTC. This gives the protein CASSAGGALNEQFF.

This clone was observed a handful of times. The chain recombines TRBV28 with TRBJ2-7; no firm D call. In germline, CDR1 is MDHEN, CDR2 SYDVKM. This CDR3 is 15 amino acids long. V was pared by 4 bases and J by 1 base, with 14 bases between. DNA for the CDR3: TGTGCCAGCAGTTCCGAATTCCGCAGATCCTACGAGCAGTACTTC. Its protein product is CASSSEFRRSYEQYF.

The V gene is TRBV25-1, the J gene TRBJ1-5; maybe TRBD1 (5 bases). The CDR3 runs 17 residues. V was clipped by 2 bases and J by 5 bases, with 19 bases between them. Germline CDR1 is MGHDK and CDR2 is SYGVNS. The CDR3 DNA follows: TGTGCCAGCAGTGAAGGGGGGTGGTTAGGATATCATCAGCCCCAGCATTTT. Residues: CASSEGGWLGYHQPQHF.

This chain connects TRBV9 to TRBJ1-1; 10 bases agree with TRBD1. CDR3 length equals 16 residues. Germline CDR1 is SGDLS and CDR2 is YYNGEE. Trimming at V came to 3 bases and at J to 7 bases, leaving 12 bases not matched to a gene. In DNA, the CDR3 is TGTGCCAGCAGCGCGCCGGGACAGGGGAGAGGAGGTGAAGCTTTCTTT. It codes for CASSAPGQGRGGEAFF.

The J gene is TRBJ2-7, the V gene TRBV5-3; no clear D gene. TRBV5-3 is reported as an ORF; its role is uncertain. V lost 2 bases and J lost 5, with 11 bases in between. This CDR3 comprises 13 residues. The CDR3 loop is CARSFSRLHEQYF. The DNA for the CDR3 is TGTGCCAGAAGCTTTAGCAGGTTACACGAGCAGTACTTC.

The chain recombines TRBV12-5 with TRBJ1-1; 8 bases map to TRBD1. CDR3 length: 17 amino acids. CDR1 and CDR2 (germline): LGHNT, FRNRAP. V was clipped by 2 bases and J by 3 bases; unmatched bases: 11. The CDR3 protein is CASGLLGQGRWYTEAFF. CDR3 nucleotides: TGTGCTAGTGGTTTGCTCGGACAGGGTCGTTGGTACACTGAAGCTTTCTTT.

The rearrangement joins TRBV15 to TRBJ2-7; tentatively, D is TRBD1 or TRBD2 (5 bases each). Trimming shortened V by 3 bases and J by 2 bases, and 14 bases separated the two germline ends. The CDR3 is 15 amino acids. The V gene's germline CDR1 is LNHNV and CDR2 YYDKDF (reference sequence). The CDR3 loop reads CATSRSPGPTYEQYF. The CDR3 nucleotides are TGTGCCACCAGCAGGAGCCCGGGACCGACCTACGAGCAGTACTTC.

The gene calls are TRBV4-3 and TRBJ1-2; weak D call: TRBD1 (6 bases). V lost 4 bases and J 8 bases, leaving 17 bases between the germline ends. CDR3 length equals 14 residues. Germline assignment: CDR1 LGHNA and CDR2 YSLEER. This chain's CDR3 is CASSRLTGGGGYTF. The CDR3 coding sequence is TGCGCCAGCAGCCGTCTCACGGGAGGGGGAGGCTACACCTTC.

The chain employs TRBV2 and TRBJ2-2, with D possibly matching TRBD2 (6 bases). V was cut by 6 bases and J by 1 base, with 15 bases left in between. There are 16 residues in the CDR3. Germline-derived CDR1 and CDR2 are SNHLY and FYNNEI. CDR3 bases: TGTGCCAGCAGCCCGAAGACTAGAAGGAACACCGGGGAGCTGTTTTTT. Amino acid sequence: CASSPKTRRNTGELFF. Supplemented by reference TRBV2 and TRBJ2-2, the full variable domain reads EPEVTQTPSHQVTQMGQEVILRCVPISNHLYFYWYRQILGQKVEFLVSFYNNEISEKSEIFDDQFSVERPDGSNFTLKIRSTKLEDSAMYFCASSPKTRRNTGELFFGEGSRLTVL.

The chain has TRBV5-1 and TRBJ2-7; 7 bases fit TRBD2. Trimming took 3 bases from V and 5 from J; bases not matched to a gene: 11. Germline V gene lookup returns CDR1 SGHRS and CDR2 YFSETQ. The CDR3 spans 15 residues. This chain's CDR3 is CASSWGTIPLDEQYF. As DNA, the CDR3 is TGCGCCAGCAGCTGGGGGACTATTCCGTTAGACGAGCAGTACTTC.

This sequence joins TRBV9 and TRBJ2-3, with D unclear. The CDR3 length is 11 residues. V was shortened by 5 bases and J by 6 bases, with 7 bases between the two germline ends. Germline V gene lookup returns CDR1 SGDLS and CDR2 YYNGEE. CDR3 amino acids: CASRSGDTQYF. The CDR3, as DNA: TGTGCCAGCAGGAGTGGGGATACGCAGTATTTT.

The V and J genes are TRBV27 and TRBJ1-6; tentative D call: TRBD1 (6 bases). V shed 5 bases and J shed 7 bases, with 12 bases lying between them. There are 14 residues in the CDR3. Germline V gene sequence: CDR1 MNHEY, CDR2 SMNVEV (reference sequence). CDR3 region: CASSLGQYNSPLHF. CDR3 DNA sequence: TGTGCCAGCAGTCTAGGACAGTACAATTCACCCCTCCACTTT.

CDR3 protein: CASSSRVFSGNTIYF. The CDR3 nucleotides read TGTGCCAGCAGCTCCAGGGTCTTCTCTGGAAACACCATATATTTT. The chain uses TRBV28 and TRBJ1-3; TRBD1 is a possible D gene (5 bases). Trimming pared 6 bases from V and 0 bases from J, leaving 12 bases between. The germline gives CDR1 MDHEN, CDR2 SYDVKM. The CDR3 extends over 15 amino acids.

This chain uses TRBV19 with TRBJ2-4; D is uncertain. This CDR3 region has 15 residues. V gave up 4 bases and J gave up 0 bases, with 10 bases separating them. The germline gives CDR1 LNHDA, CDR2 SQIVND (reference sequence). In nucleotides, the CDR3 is TGTGCCAGTAGTAAAGTGCCATTAGCCAAAAACATTCAGTACTTC. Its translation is CASSKVPLAKNIQYF.

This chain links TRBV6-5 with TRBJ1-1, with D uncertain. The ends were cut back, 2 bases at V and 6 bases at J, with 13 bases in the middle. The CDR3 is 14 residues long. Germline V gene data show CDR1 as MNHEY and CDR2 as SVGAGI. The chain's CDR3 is CASSYRRVNAEAFF. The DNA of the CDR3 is TGTGCCAGCAGTTACCGCCGGGTAAACGCTGAAGCTTTCTTT.

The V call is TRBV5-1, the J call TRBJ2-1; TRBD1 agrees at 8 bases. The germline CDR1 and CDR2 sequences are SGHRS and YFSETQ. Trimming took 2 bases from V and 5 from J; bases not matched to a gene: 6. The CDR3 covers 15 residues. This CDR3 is CASSFRQGTDNEQFF. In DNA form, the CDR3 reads TGCGCCAGCAGCTTCAGACAGGGGACTGACAATGAGCAGTTCTTC.

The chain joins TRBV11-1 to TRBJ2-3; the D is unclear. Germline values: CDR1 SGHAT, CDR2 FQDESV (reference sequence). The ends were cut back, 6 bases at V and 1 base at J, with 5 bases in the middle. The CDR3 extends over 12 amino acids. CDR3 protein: CASRQGTDTQYF. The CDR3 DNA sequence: TGTGCCAGCAGGCAAGGCACAGATACGCAGTATTTT.

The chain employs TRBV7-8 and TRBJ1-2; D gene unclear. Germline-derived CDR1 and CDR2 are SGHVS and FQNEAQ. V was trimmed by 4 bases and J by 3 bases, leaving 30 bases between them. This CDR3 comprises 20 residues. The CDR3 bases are TGTGCCAGCAGCTCCCGGGCTCGGGTGACGTCGATTAGTTTGGACTATGGCTACACCTTC. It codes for CASSSRARVTSISLDYGYTF.

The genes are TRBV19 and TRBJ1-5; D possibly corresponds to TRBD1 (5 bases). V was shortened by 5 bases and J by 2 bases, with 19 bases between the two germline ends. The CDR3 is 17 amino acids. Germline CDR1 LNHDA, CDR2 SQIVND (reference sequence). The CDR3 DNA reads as TGTGCCAGTAGTTTTAGGACCGAACTCAGGGGCAATCAGCCCCAGCATTTT. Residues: CASSFRTELRGNQPQHF.

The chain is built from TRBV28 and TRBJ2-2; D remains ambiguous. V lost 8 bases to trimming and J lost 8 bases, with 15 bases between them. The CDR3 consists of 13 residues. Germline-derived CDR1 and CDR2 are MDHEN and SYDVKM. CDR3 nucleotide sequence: TGTGCCAGCCCGGATAGGCGTACTGGGGAGCTGTTTTTT. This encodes CASPDRRTGELFF.

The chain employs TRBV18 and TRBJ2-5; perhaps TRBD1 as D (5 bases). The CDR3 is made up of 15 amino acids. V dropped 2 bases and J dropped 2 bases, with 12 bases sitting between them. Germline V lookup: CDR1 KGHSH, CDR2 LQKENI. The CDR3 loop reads CASSPLFAGQETQYF. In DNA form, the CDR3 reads TGTGCCAGCTCACCATTGTTTGCAGGGCAAGAGACCCAGTACTTC.